This is a list of T cell receptor beta chains from one sample in a study of shared clonotypes between healthy human individuals. Sequenced by immunoSEQ multiplex PCR; TCRdb stores in-frame clones only, minus some. The sample consists of roughly 2.6 million clones, 90% to 95% of them appearing once. Sequenced input: naive CD4+ T cells sorted from blood. Receptors were obtained from a man aged 18 to 29 in good health. Both conserved end residues are part of each CDR3. Rows give clone size only sometimes, using once, few, many, or a class for an expanded clone.

.	TRBV29-1	TRBJ1-1	CSVERVTDTEAFF
.	TRBV7-3	TRBJ2-3	CASSSPGTDTQYF
.	TRBV5-3	TRBJ1-5	CARRCGAYSNQPQHF
.	TRBV5-1	TRBJ2-3	CASSLGTKLSTDTQYF
once	TRBV5-6	TRBJ2-3	CASSLRDRDTDTQYF
.	TRBV5-1	TRBJ2-5	CASSLGQSETQYF
.	TRBV7-2	TRBJ2-2	CASRTGLNTGELFF
once	TRBV9	TRBJ2-1	CASSAPGPIYNEQFF
few	TRBV18	TRBJ1-1	CASSPRTGKAFF
.	TRBV30	TRBJ2-1	CAWSASSYNEQFF
few	TRBV6-1	TRBJ1-2	CASSDGQNYGYTF
.	TRBV6-1	TRBJ1-6	CASSGRGGNSPLHF
.	TRBV30	TRBJ2-2	CAWSRLGTITGELFF
once	TRBV5-1	TRBJ2-5	CASSHPQETQYF
.	TRBV4-3	TRBJ1-5	CASSQDAGTAYQPQHF
.	TRBV27	TRBJ1-5	CASSLSGNSNQPQHF
.	TRBV10-3	TRBJ2-7	CAIVASRHSSYEQYF
few	TRBV6-5	TRBJ1-6	CASSYFWVPHF
.	TRBV7-9	TRBJ2-5	CASSFPLAPGQETQYF
.	TRBV2	TRBJ1-5	CASSERGYSNQPQHF
.	TRBV10-3	TRBJ2-3	CAIALGTDTQYF
.	TRBV5-8	TRBJ1-1	CASSLQGAAGKAFF
.	TRBV5-5	TRBJ2-7	CASSLQTGAYEQYF
.	TRBV28	TRBJ2-7	CASSRGSYEQYF
.	TRBV11-3	TRBJ2-7	CASSLGFSNEQYF
.	TRBV29-1	TRBJ2-5	CSVNKLGGETQYF
.	TRBV27	TRBJ1-6	CASRLGPQGLRDSPLHF